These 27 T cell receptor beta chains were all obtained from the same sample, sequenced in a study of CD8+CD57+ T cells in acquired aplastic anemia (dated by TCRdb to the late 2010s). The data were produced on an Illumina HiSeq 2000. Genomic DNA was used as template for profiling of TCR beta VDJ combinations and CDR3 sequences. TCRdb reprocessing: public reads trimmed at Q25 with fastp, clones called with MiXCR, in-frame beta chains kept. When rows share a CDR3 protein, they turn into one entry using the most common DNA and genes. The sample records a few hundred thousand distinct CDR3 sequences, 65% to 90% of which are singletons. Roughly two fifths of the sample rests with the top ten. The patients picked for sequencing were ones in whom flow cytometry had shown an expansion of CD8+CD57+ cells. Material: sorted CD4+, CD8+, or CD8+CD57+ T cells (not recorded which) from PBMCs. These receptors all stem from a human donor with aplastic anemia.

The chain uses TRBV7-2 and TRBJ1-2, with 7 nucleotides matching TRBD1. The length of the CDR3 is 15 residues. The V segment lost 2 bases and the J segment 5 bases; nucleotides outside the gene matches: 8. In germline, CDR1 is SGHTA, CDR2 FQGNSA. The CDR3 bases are TGTGCCAGCAGCTTATCTGTGGGACAGACATATGGCTACACCTTC. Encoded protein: CASSLSVGQTYGYTF.

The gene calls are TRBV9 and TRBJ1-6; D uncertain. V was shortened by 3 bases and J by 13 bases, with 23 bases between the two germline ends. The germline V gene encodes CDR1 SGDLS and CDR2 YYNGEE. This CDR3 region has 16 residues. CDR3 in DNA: TGTGCCAGCAGCGGGGGAGGCGGAGAGGGAGGATCCCCCCTCCACTTT. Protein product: CASSGGGGEGGSPLHF.

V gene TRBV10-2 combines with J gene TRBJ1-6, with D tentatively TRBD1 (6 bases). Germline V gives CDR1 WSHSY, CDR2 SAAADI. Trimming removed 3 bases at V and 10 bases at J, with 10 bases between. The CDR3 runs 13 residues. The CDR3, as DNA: TGCGCCAGCAGTGACAGGGGACGATCACCCCTCCACTTT. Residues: CASSDRGRSPLHF.

CDR3 sequence: CASYGGAETQFF. The CDR3 nucleotides are TGTGCCAGCTATGGGGGGGCGGAGACCCAGTTCTTC. This chain joins TRBV7-7 and TRBJ2-1; maybe TRBD2 (7 bases). Deletions cut 8 bases from V and 13 bases from J, with 18 bases between. The CDR3 runs to 12 residues. Per the germline V gene, CDR1 is SSHAT and CDR2 is FNYEAQ (reference sequence).

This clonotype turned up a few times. The CDR3 nucleotides are TGTGCCAGCAGCTTACAGGCAGACGCGACAGCCCTTTCCTACGAGCAGTACGTC. Translated, it gives CASSLQADATALSYEQYV. J is TRBJ2-7 and V is TRBV7-8; D may be TRBD1 (5 bases). CDR3 size: 18 residues. Germline V CDR1 and CDR2: SGHVS, FQNEAQ. V lost 2 bases to trimming and J lost 1 base, with 21 bases between them.

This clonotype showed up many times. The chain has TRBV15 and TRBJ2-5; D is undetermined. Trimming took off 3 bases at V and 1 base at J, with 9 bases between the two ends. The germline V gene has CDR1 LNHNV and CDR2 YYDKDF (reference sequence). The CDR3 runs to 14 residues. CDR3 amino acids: CATSRGGSQETQYF. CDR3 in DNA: TGTGCCACCAGCAGGGGCGGAAGCCAAGAGACCCAGTACTTC.

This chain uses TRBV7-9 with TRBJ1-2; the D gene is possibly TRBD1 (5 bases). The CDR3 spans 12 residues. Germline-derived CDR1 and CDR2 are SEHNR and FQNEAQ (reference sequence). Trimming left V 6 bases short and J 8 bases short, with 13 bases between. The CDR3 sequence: CASSLTVDGYTF. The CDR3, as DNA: TGTGCCAGCAGTTTGACAGTTGACGGCTACACCTTC.

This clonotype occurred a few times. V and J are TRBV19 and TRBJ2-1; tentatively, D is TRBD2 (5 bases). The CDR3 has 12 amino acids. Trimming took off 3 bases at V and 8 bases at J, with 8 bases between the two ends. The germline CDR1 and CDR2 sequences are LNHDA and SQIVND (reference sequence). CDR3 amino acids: CASSMGSDEQFF. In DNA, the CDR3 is TGTGCCAGTAGTATGGGGAGCGATGAGCAGTTCTTC.

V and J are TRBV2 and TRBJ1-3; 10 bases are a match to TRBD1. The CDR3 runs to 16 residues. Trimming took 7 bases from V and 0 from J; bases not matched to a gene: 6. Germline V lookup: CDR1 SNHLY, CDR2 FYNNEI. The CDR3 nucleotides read TGTGCCAGCAAAGAGGACAGGGGGGTCTCTGGAAACACCATATATTTT. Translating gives CASKEDRGVSGNTIYF.

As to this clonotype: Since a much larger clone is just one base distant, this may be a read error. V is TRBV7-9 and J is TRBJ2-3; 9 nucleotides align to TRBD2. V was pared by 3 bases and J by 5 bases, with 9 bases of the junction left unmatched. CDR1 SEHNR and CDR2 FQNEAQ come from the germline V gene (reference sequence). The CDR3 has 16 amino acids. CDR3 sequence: CASSFQRSGGRDTQYF. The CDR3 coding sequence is TGTGCCAGCAGCTTTCAAAGAAGCGGGGGGAGAGATACGCAGTATTTT.

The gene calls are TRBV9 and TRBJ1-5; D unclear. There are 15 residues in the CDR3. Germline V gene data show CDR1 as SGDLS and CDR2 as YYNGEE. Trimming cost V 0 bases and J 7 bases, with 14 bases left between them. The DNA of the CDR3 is TGTGCCAGCAGCGTAGGGGTAGCGAGAAAGCAGCCCCAGCATTTT. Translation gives CASSVGVARKQPQHF.

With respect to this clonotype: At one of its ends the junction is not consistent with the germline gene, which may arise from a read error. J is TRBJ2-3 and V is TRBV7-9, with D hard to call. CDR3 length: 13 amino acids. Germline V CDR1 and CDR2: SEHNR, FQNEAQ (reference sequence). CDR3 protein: CASGFEGTDTQDF. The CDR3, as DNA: TGTGCCAGCGGCTTTGAAGGCACAGATACGCAGGATTTT.

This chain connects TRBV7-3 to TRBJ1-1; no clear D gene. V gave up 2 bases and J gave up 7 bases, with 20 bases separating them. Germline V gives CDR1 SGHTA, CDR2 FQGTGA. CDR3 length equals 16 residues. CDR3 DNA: TGTGCCAGCAGCTTAGCGCTAAAAGTGGGAGTGGGTGAAGCTTTCTTT. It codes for CASSLALKVGVGEAFF.

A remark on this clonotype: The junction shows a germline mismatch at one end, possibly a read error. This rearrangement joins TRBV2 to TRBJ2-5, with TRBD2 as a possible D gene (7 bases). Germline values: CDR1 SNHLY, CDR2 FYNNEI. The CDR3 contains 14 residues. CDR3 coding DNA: TGTGCCAGCAGGGGGGGGGCCAGCCATGAGCCGCAGTATTTC. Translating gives CASRGGASHEPQYF. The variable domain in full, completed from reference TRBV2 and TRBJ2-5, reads EPEVTQTPSHQVTQMGQEVILRCVPISNHLYFYWYRQILGQKVEFLVSFYNNEISEKSEIFDDQFSVERPDGSNFTLKIRSTKLEDSAMYFCASRGGASHEPQYFGPGTRLLVL.

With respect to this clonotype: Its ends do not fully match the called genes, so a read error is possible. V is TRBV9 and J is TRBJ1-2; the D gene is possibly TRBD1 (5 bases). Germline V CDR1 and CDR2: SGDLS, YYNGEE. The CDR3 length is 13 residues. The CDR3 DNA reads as TGTGCCAGCAGCCAGGGCCCTGGAGGTGCTCTCAATTTC. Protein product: CASSQGPGGALNF.

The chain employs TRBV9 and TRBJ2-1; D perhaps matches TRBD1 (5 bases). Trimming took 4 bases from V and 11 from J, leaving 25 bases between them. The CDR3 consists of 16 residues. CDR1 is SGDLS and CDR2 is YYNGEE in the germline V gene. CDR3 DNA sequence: TGTGCCAGCAGCCCCTGGAGCACTGGGGCCAACGTCCAGCAGTTCTTC. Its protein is CASSPWSTGANVQQFF.

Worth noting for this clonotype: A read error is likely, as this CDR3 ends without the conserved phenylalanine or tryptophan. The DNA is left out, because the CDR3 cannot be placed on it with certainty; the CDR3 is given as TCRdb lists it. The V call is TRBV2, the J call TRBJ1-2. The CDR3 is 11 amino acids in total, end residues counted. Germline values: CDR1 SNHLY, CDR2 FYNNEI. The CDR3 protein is CASSDNYGYTS.

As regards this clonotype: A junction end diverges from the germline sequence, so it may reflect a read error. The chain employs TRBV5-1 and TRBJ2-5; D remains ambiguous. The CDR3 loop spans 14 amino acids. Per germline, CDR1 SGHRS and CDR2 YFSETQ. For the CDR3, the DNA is TGCGCCACCAGCAGAATTTCCAGCCAAGAGACCCAGTACTTC. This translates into CATSRISSQETQYF.

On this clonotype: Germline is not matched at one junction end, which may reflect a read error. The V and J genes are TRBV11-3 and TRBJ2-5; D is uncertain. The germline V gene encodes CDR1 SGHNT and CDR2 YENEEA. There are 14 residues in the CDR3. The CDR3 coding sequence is TGTGCCACCAGCATAGATCTGAACCAAGAGACCCAGTACTTC. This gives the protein CATSIDLNQETQYF. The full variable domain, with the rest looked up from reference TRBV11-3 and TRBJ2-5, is EAGVVQSPRYKIIEKKQPVAFWCNPISGHNTLYWYLQNLGQGPELLIRYENEEAVDDSQLPKDRFSAERLKGVDSTLKIQPAELGDSAVYLCATSIDLNQETQYFGPGTRLLVL.

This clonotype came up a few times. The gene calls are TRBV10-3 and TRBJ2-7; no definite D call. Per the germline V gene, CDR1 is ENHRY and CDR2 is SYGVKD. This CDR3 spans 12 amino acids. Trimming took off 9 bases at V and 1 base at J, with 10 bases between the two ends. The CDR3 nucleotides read TGTGCCATTAGCCCACGGTCCTACGAGCAGTACTTC. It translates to CAISPRSYEQYF.

The CDR3 region has the DNA TGCACCGGCAACAGGGTCGCTGAAGCTTTCTTT. It codes for CTGNRVAEAFF. The V and J genes are TRBV4-1 and TRBJ1-1, with D tentatively TRBD1 (6 bases). Germline CDR1 MGHRA, CDR2 YSYEKL. The CDR3 consists of 11 residues.

In DNA form, the CDR3 reads TGTGCCAGCAGCCCACAGGGGAAAGGTGAAAAACTGCAGTACTTC. Encoded protein: CASSPQGKGEKLQYF. This chain links TRBV7-6 with TRBJ2-5, with 7 bases that match TRBD1. V was clipped by 5 bases and J by 11 bases; unmatched bases: 17. This CDR3 is built from 15 residues. Germline V gene sequence: CDR1 SGHVS, CDR2 FNYEAQ.

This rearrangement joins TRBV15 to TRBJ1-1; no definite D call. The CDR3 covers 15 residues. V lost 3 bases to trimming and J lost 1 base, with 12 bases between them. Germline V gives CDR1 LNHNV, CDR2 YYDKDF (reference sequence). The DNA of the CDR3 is TGTGCCACCAGCAGGTCCGGAAGGCCGAACACTGAAGCTTTCTTT. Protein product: CATSRSGRPNTEAFF.

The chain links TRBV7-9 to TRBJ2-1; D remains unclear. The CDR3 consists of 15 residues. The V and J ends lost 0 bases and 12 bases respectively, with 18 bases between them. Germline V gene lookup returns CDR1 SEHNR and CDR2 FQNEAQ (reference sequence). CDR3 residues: CASSLAVEAYYVQFF. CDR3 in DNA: TGTGCCAGCAGCTTAGCCGTAGAGGCCTACTATGTGCAGTTCTTC.

The CDR3 DNA follows: TGTGCCAGCAGGGCCGGGTCAACAACAATGAAGTATTTT. Translation gives CASRAGSTTMKYF. V usage is TRBV9 and J usage is TRBJ2-3; no firm D call. Germline loops: CDR1 SGDLS, CDR2 YYNGEE. V dropped 5 bases and J dropped 13 bases, with 20 bases sitting between them. This CDR3 is 13 amino acids long.

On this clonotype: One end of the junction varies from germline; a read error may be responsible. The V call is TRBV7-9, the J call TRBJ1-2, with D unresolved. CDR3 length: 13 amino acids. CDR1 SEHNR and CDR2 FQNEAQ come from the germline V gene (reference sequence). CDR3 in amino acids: CASSLAGAPGSKF. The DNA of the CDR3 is TGTGCCAGCAGCTTAGCGGGAGCACCCGGCTCCAAGTTC.

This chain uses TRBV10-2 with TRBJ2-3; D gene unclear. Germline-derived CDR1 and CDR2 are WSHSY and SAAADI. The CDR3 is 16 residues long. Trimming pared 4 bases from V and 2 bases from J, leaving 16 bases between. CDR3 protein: CASSGGYLSDTDTQYF. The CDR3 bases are TGCGCCAGCAGTGGTGGCTACCTTTCCGACACAGATACGCAGTATTTT.